This TCR beta chain was captured by sequencing in a study of human T cells and chemical hapten exposure (dated by TCRdb to 2020 to 2022). With respect to the entire study: For sensitization, 2% DPC in acetone was applied to a 2 cm by 2 cm area of upper inner arm skin. Patients additionally received weekly therapeutic DPC doses to the scalp throughout the roughly 24-week study period. Patch tests used Finn chambers with 0.01% DPC on the upper back, scored after 6 days by International Contact Dermatitis Research Group standards. Alopecia areata with under or over 50% scalp involvement, alopecia totalis and alopecia universalis were represented in the patient cohort, which was mostly female. Libraries were combined into a pool for sequencing, and differences in TCR yield between samples came mainly from small differences in library volumes within the pool. Peripheral blood TCR repertoire changes were tracked in vivo in alopecia patients during primary and secondary sensitization to the hapten diphenylcyclopropenone (DPC). Blood samples were taken from patients before sensitization (week 0) and at 2, 6 and about 24 weeks after DPC sensitization. For TCR sequencing, blood came from over 25 alopecia patients at anywhere from one to four time points (pre-sensitization, 2, 6 and 24 weeks). General conclusions and limits of the study: Patch test score was positively correlated with the number of PT1 expanded TCRs, with significance at thresholds 8, 16 and 32 but not at 4. Repeated subsampling changed both the strength of the expansion versus patch-test correlation and the threshold at which the correlation became significant. Significantly more large CDR3 similarity clusters were formed by expanded TCRs than by pre-sensitization or healthy control sets, consistent with antigen-driven responses. The number of TCRs above 1 in 1000 frequency did not change with DPC sensitization; there was no evidence of global repertoire structure alterations. Because every patient had alopecia, a presumed autoimmune disease, the patients' immune response might differ from that of healthy individuals.

This clonotype occurred a few times. Its target antigen remains unknown. No quality values exist for individual bases; no much larger clone is one base distant. Receptor libraries were prepared by RACE. The reads were generated on a NextSeq 500. Library preparation attached unique molecular identifiers to individual cDNA molecules for quantitative, reproducible TCR counting. Each blood RNA sample was used to sequence both TCR alpha and TCR beta chains. In the original analysis: Samples had a median of approximately 93,000 TCRs, with a range from roughly 23,224 to 750,000. V, J and CDR3 annotation of the TCR reads was carried out using the Decombinator software suite. For PS versus PT1 abundance plots, all samples were subsampled to the same number of TCRs (28,000). Expanded TCRs were defined as absent before sensitization and observed at least eight times at the 2-week time point. TCRdb passed the public sequencing reads through fastp at Q25 and MiXCR, retaining productive beta sequences. One record per CDR3 amino acid sequence lists the most common genes and DNA. The V and J calls were determined by TCRdb, not by the authors. For this sample the table gives approximately 38,000 distinct CDR3 sequences, of which over 9.5% were detected only once. The top ten clones comprise roughly 6% of the sample.

Read against the paper, the sample's time point label means: pre-sensitization, week 0. The treatment or condition label, read with the paper, signifies: therapeutic diphenylcyclopropenone sensitization with weekly scalp DPC. At each patch-test visit, blood was drawn before the patch test was applied. Patients were considered eligible if aged 18 to 70, diagnosed with alopecia and deemed suitable for DPC therapy, and patients were excluded if pregnant. Total RNA was extracted from unfractionated whole blood collected in Tempus Blood RNA tubes. In the germline V gene, CDR1 corresponds to MGHRA and CDR2 to YSYEKL. V loses 1 base of germline sequence and J loses 0 bases, and the interval between the two ends is 4 bases. The CDR3, from cysteine to phenylalanine, totals 13 residues. Kept here is only the CDR3 DNA, which spans 39 bases and is read in frame from base 1.

The sequencing used whole blood, collected in connection with sensitization to the hapten diphenylcyclopropenone (DPC). The sequence is built from TRBV4-1 and TRBJ2-7, with the D gene call left open. This receptor was identified in a man younger than 45 with alopecia areata. Some clones in this sample may be carry-over from other donors' samples. The CDR3 loop reads CASSQVSSYEQYF. The DNA sequence is given as TGCGCCAGCAGCCAAGTTTCCTCCTACGAGCAGTACTTC.